The clone carrying this TCR beta chain was seen ten or more times. The antigen is not known. The data originate from a study of T cell responses to AZD1222 COVID-19 vaccine. Points from the study as a whole: Vaccination with two AZD1222 doses was followed by a rise in Spike-specific TCR breadth and depth. Spike-spanning, vaccine-associated CD4 TCRs were dominant at 160-218 and 743-854. The number of AZD1222 recipients seropositive at baseline was only six.

Sequencing used immunoSEQ multiplex PCR; TCRdb keeps in-frame clones, though not all of them. The sample lists 100,000 to 150,000 clones; 80% to 90% were seen once. Trimming pared 2 bases from V and 6 bases from J, leaving 4 bases between. This CDR3 comprises 10 residues. The germline V gene has CDR1 GTSNPN and CDR2 SVGIG (reference sequence). The chain carries TRBV30 and TRBJ1-2, with unresolved D. The TCR comes from an adult in good health. The sample consisted of peripheral blood, taken on day 0 of AZD1222 vaccination. The CDR3 DNA reads TGTGCCTGGAGTCGGCATGGCTACACCTTC. It yields the protein CAWSRHGYTF.